A selection of T cell receptor beta chains follows, all from one sample in a study of CD8+ T cells in alopecia areata. Sequencing used immunoSEQ multiplex PCR; TCRdb keeps in-frame clones, though not all of them. Altogether about 69,000 clones are present, approximately 61% being singletons, with the ten largest covering roughly 18%. The sequencing here drew on CD8+ T cells sorted from blood, taken at week 0. The source is a human donor with alopecia areata. The CDR3 runs from the conserved cysteine through the conserved F or W. D genes are given only for firm matches. Clone size is stated in some rows and not others, as once, few, many or a class when expanded.

v_call	j_call	clone_size	d_call	cdr3_aa	cdr3_nt
TRBV29-1	TRBJ2-3	-	TRBD2	CSVRGTNLGGPDTQYF	TGCAGCGTACGAGGGACTAACTTGGGAGGGCCAGATACGCAGTATTTT
TRBV2	TRBJ2-1	-	TRBD2	CASIGTSAGVTYNEQFF	TGTGCCAGCATAGGGACCTCCGCGGGAGTCACCTACAATGAGCAGTTCTTC
TRBV29-1	TRBJ1-2	once	-	CSVETPGEKGYTF	TGCAGCGTTGAAACGCCAGGGGAGAAAGGCTACACCTTC
TRBV27	TRBJ2-7	-	-	CASSLTGRFYEQYF	TGTGCCAGCAGTTTAACCGGCCGCTTCTACGAGCAGTACTTC
TRBV5-1	TRBJ2-7	-	TRBD1	CASSVGQGLYYEQYF	TGCGCCAGCAGCGTGGGACAGGGGCTTTACTACGAGCAGTACTTC
TRBV2	TRBJ2-7	-	-	CASSPGTDAIFPEQYF	TGTGCCAGCAGCCCTGGGACGGACGCTATATTCCCCGAGCAGTACTTC
TRBV4-1	TRBJ2-4	few	-	CASSASENIQYF	TGCGCCAGCAGCGCATCTGAGAACATTCAGTACTTC
TRBV30	TRBJ2-2	-	-	CAWSVTGTGELFF	TGTGCCTGGAGTGTAACTGGCACCGGGGAGCTGTTTTTT
TRBV7-9	TRBJ2-1	-	TRBD1	CASSPLQGQAYNEQFF	TGTGCCAGCAGCCCTCTACAGGGGCAAGCCTACAATGAGCAGTTCTTC
TRBV14	TRBJ2-5	-	-	CASSPDKYQETQYF	TGTGCCAGCAGCCCGGACAAGTACCAAGAGACCCAGTACTTC
TRBV7-9	TRBJ2-4	-	-	CASSLVQITILAKNIQYF	TGTGCCAGCAGCTTAGTTCAGATCACAATTCTAGCCAAAAACATTCAGTACTTC
TRBV2	TRBJ1-2	-	TRBD1	CASGTGATNYGYTF	TGTGCCAGCGGAACAGGGGCTACTAACTATGGCTACACCTTC
TRBV4-3	TRBJ2-1	-	-	CASSQDHSSIGNEQFF	TGCGCCAGCAGCCAAGATCACAGCTCAATTGGCAATGAGCAGTTCTTC
TRBV10-3	TRBJ2-5	-	TRBD2	CAIRDSGGQETQYF	TGTGCCATCAGGGATAGCGGGGGCCAAGAGACCCAGTACTTC
TRBV9	TRBJ1-2	-	TRBD1	CASSTNPGQGGNYGYTF	TGTGCCAGCAGCACCAATCCGGGACAGGGCGGGAACTATGGCTACACCTTC
TRBV13	TRBJ2-7	-	-	CASSLMGTPGTEQYF	TGTGCCAGCAGCTTAATGGGTACACCTGGGACCGAGCAGTACTTC
TRBV4-1	TRBJ2-5	once	-	CASSQGVTLGGETQYF	TGCGCCAGCAGCCAAGGCGTAACATTGGGGGGAGAGACCCAGTACTTC
TRBV29-1	TRBJ1-2	-	TRBD1	CSVELDRDRDSPNYGYTF	TGCAGCGTTGAATTGGACCGGGACAGGGACTCCCCCAACTATGGCTACACCTTC
TRBV7-8	TRBJ2-6	few	-	CASSLDWGANVLTF	TGTGCCAGCAGCTTAGATTGGGGGGCCAACGTCCTGACTTTC
TRBV4-3	TRBJ2-7	-	-	CASSQEQGYEQYF	TGCGCCAGCAGCCAAGAACAGGGCTACGAGCAGTACTTC
TRBV9	TRBJ2-5	-	-	CASSDYGETQYF	TGTGCCAGCAGCGACTACGGGGAGACCCAGTACTTC
TRBV2	TRBJ2-7	-	-	CASRGDMGEQYF	TGTGCCAGCAGGGGAGATATGGGCGAGCAGTACTTC
TRBV5-6	TRBJ1-2	-	-	CASSLSRAPYGYTF	TGTGCCAGCAGCTTGTCTCGGGCCCCCTATGGCTACACCTTC
TRBV10-3	TRBJ2-7	-	-	CAISGQLDEQYF	TGTGCCATCAGCGGACAGCTCGACGAGCAGTACTTC
TRBV9	TRBJ2-6	-	TRBD1	CASSEGTGFSGANVLTF	TGTGCCAGCAGCGAAGGGACAGGCTTTTCTGGGGCCAACGTCCTGACTTTC
TRBV5-1	TRBJ2-1	-	-	CASSRELWNEQFF	TGCGCCAGCAGCCGTGAACTCTGGAATGAGCAGTTCTTC
TRBV29-1	TRBJ2-1	-	-	CSVEDQAEQFF	TGCAGCGTTGAAGATCAAGCGGAGCAGTTCTTC
TRBV4-3	TRBJ2-3	-	TRBD2	CASSQDVGGTSTTDTQYF	TGCGCCAGCAGCCAAGATGTTGGCGGGACTAGCACAACAGATACGCAGTATTTT
TRBV5-6	TRBJ1-5	-	-	CASSLARAANQPQHF	TGTGCCAGCAGCTTGGCCAGGGCAGCTAATCAGCCCCAGCATTTT
TRBV4-1	TRBJ1-4	-	-	CASSQEVTRTPAPPTNEKLFF	TGCGCCAGCAGCCAAGAAGTGACCCGTACGCCAGCCCCTCCAACTAATGAAAAACTGTTTTTT
TRBV18	TRBJ1-1	-	-	CASSLGNEAFF	TGTGCCAGCTCCCTGGGTAATGAAGCTTTCTTT
TRBV2	TRBJ1-6	-	TRBD1	CASSEALLQGYNSPLHF	TGTGCCAGCAGTGAAGCGCTTCTACAGGGGTATAATTCACCCCTCCACTTT
TRBV9	TRBJ2-1	-	-	CASSLEGLAGNEQFF	TGTGCCAGCAGCCTGGAGGGGCTAGCAGGCAATGAGCAGTTCTTC
TRBV5-1	TRBJ2-7	once	TRBD1	CASSSTGNPSYEQYF	TGCGCCAGCAGCTCGACAGGGAATCCCTCCTACGAGCAGTACTTC
TRBV6-5	TRBJ1-2	few	-	CAISDSYYGYTF	TGTGCCATCAGTGACAGCTACTATGGCTACACCTTC
TRBV23-1	TRBJ2-2	-	-	CASSQSPGASTGELFF	TGCGCCAGCAGTCAATCTCCAGGGGCGTCCACCGGGGAGCTGTTTTTT
TRBV27	TRBJ2-3	-	-	CASSLSPSPTDTQYF	TGTGCCAGCAGTTTAAGTCCGAGCCCCACAGATACGCAGTATTTT
TRBV5-1	TRBJ1-1	-	-	CASSLYGLNTEAFF	TGCGCCAGCAGCTTGTACGGATTGAACACTGAAGCTTTCTTT
TRBV6-6	TRBJ2-4	few	-	CASGEGWNIQYF	TGTGCCAGCGGCGAAGGATGGAACATTCAGTACTTC
TRBV5-6	TRBJ1-2	-	-	CASSLGRLYGYTF	TGTGCCAGCAGCTTGGGACGCCTCTATGGCTACACCTTC
TRBV27	TRBJ1-5	-	-	CASSLSWKVNQPQHF	TGTGCCAGCAGTTTATCGTGGAAAGTCAATCAGCCCCAGCATTTT
TRBV6-4	TRBJ2-1	few	TRBD2	CASSDSATSGSNEQFF	TGTGCCAGCAGTGACTCGGCGACTAGCGGCTCCAATGAGCAGTTCTTC
TRBV5-1	TRBJ2-1	-	-	CASSLDAVVGYNEQFF	TGCGCCAGCAGCTTGGACGCCGTCGTGGGGTACAATGAGCAGTTCTTC
TRBV2	TRBJ2-3	-	-	CASSREDTQYF	TGTGCCAGCAGTAGGGAGGATACGCAGTATTTT
TRBV27	TRBJ1-1	-	-	CASSPGTHGTEAFF	TGTGCCAGCAGTCCCGGGACTCATGGCACTGAAGCTTTCTTT
TRBV27	TRBJ2-1	-	TRBD2	CASSLGLAEQFF	TGTGCCAGCAGTTTGGGACTAGCTGAGCAGTTCTTC
TRBV5-6	TRBJ2-5	-	TRBD1	CASSPYPGGQETQYF	TGTGCCAGCAGCCCTTATCCAGGGGGCCAAGAGACCCAGTACTTC
TRBV27	TRBJ2-3	-	-	CASSPIIVRGGRTDTQYF	TGTGCCAGCAGTCCCATAATCGTCCGGGGAGGCCGCACAGATACGCAGTATTTT
TRBV5-4	TRBJ2-7	-	-	CASSRAGSSYEQYF	TGTGCCAGCAGCCGCGCGGGCAGCTCCTACGAGCAGTACTTC
TRBV9	TRBJ2-1	-	TRBD1	CASSLAGTDNNEQFF	TGTGCCAGCAGCCTCGCCGGGACAGATAACAATGAGCAGTTCTTC
TRBV7-2	TRBJ2-3	few	TRBD2	CASSLVGLAGTDTQYF	TGTGCCAGCAGCTTAGTGGGGCTAGCGGGCACAGATACGCAGTATTTT